The 32 T cell receptor beta chains below all came from one sample that was sequenced in a study of blood T cell repertoires in COVID-19. TCRdb's copy holds only in-frame clones and misses some; the assay was immunoSEQ multiplex PCR. Of roughly 200,000 clones listed, 84% are singletons. Material for sequencing was peripheral blood. These receptors were obtained from a woman of 80 years or more with active or convalescent COVID-19.

CDR3 loop: CASLGSVEQYF. The DNA for the CDR3 is TGTGCCAGTTTGGGGAGCGTCGAGCAGTACTTC. The rearrangement joins TRBV2 to TRBJ2-7; possible D gene TRBD2, 5 bases. From germline, CDR1 is SNHLY and CDR2 FYNNEI. CDR3 length equals 11 residues. Trimming shortened V by 9 bases and J by 6 bases, and 12 bases separated the two germline ends.

The V and J genes are TRBV3-1 (or the pseudogene TRBV3-2) and TRBJ1-5; 7 nucleotides match TRBD1. With 3 bases clipped from V and 7 bases from J, the junction kept 9 bases outside the gene matches. CDR3 size: 15 residues. Germline-derived CDR1 and CDR2 are LGHDT and YNNKEL (reference sequence). The chain's CDR3 is CASSQPTGCLQPQHF. The CDR3 region has the DNA TGTGCCAGCAGCCAGCCGACAGGGTGCCTCCAGCCCCAGCATTTT.

To note about this clone: Other nucleotide sequences in the sample specify the same CDR3. The chain carries TRBV15 and TRBJ2-2; D gene ambiguous. The germline V and J ends were trimmed by 0 bases and 4 bases, with 3 bases remaining between them. There are 13 residues in the CDR3. Germline V CDR1 and CDR2: LNHNV, YYDKDF (reference sequence). The CDR3, as DNA: TGTGCCACCAGCAGAGATCTCACCGGGGAGCTGTTTTTT. It specifies CATSRDLTGELFF.

V usage is TRBV9 and J usage is TRBJ2-5; D gene ambiguous. Germline values: CDR1 SGDLS, CDR2 YYNGEE. V lost 0 bases to trimming and J lost 0 bases, with 9 bases between them. This CDR3 is built from 15 residues. Written as DNA, the CDR3 is TGTGCCAGCAGCGTAGTCGGTAGCTACCAAGAGACCCAGTACTTC. This translates into CASSVVGSYQETQYF.

CDR3 DNA: TGTGCCAGCAGCTTAGTGACTAGCGGGCGTGATGAGCAGTTCTTC. Translation: CASSLVTSGRDEQFF. This chain connects TRBV7-6 to TRBJ2-1, with 10 bases fitting TRBD2. The trim removed 1 base at V and 8 bases at J, leaving 5 bases unmatched. This CDR3 spans 15 amino acids. Germline loops: CDR1 SGHVS, CDR2 FNYEAQ.

This clone was recorded only once. This chain links TRBV29-1 with TRBJ1-2; D not certain. Germline loops: CDR1 SQVTM, CDR2 ANQGSEA. Trimming left V 4 bases short and J 1 base short, with 4 bases between. The CDR3 has 11 residues. CDR3: CSVASNYGYTF. For the CDR3, the DNA is TGCAGCGTTGCTAGTAACTATGGCTACACCTTC.

This chain connects TRBV7-2 to TRBJ1-5; TRBD1 aligns across 8 bases. CDR3 length: 14 amino acids. The germline gives CDR1 SGHTA, CDR2 FQGNSA. V dropped 3 bases and J dropped 3; count of bases not matched to a gene: 1. CDR3 region: CASSLGQANQPQHF. The CDR3, as DNA: TGTGCCAGCAGCTTGGGACAGGCCAATCAGCCCCAGCATTTT. The full variable domain, its missing parts supplied by reference TRBV7-2 and TRBJ1-5, is GAGVSQSPSNKVTEKGKDVELRCDPISGHTALYWYRQSLGQGLEFLIYFQGNSAPDKSGLPSDRFSAERTGGSVSTLTIQRTQQEDSAVYLCASSLGQANQPQHFGDGTRLSIL.

There are a few counts of this clone. The CDR3 loop is CASSGWTGSEAFF. The CDR3 DNA reads TGTGCCAGCAGTGGGTGGACAGGGTCTGAAGCTTTCTTT. The chain is built from TRBV2 and TRBJ1-1, with 8 nucleotides matching TRBD1. V was clipped by 4 bases and J by 6 bases; unmatched bases: 4. CDR1 is SNHLY, CDR2 FYNNEI, per germline. This CDR3 has 13 residues.

The sample holds a few counts of this clone. This chain links TRBV7-6 with TRBJ1-4, with D perhaps matching TRBD1 (5 bases). Germline CDR1 and CDR2: SGHVS and FNYEAQ. With 3 bases removed from V and 5 bases from J, the gap between germline ends came to 13 bases. The length of the CDR3 is 15 residues. The CDR3 loop is CASSLSTAQNEKLFF. The CDR3 DNA reads as TGTGCCAGCAGCTTGTCGACAGCTCAAAATGAAAAACTGTTTTTT.

The chain carries TRBV9 and TRBJ2-7; maybe TRBD2 (5 bases). Trimming took 1 base from V and 0 from J, leaving 11 bases between them. This CDR3 is built from 15 residues. Germline V gene lookup returns CDR1 SGDLS and CDR2 YYNGEE. CDR3: CASSVNGEPSYEQYF. The CDR3 nucleotides are TGTGCCAGCAGCGTAAACGGGGAACCCTCCTACGAGCAGTACTTC. Complete variable domain (other parts from reference TRBV9 and TRBJ2-7): DSGVTQTPKHLITATGQRVTLRCSPRSGDLSVYWYQQSLDQGLQFLIQYYNGEERAKGNILERFSAQQFPDLHSELNLSSLELGDSALYFCASSVNGEPSYEQYFGPGTRLTVT.

The chain joins TRBV11-3 to TRBJ2-7; D unclear. V was clipped by 5 bases and J by 5 bases, with 16 bases between them. The CDR3 loop spans 14 amino acids. In germline, CDR1 is SGHNT, CDR2 YENEEA. CDR3 sequence reads: CASSLPPSVHEQYF. The DNA for the CDR3 is TGTGCCAGCAGCCTACCCCCCTCGGTTCACGAGCAGTACTTC.

J is TRBJ1-3 and V is TRBV28, with TRBD1 identical over 9 bases. Losses at the gene ends were 6 bases for V and 5 bases for J; bases not matched to a gene: 8. Germline V gives CDR1 MDHEN, CDR2 SYDVKM. The CDR3 is 15 amino acids. The CDR3 loop reads CASSRGGQGRNTIYF. CDR3 bases: TGTGCCAGCAGCCGAGGGGGACAGGGTCGAAACACCATATATTTT.

J is TRBJ2-5 and V is TRBV5-4; a weak D match, TRBD2 (6 bases). Germline V gene lookup returns CDR1 SGHNT and CDR2 YYREEE (reference sequence). Trimming removed 6 bases from V and 1 base from J, with 13 bases in between. The length of the CDR3 is 14 residues. The CDR3 region has the DNA TGTGCCAGCACCAACAACGGGGGCCAAGAGACCCAGTACTTC. Translated, it gives CASTNNGGQETQYF.

The rearrangement joins TRBV7-2 to TRBJ2-1; the match to TRBD2 covers 10 bases. The CDR3 contains 18 residues. V trimming: 5 bases; J trimming: 0 bases; junction bases outside the gene matches: 10. Germline loops: CDR1 SGHTA, CDR2 FQGNSA. The CDR3: CASSPALAGADSYNEQFF. In nucleotides, the CDR3 is TGTGCCAGCAGCCCCGCGCTAGCGGGGGCCGACTCCTACAATGAGCAGTTCTTC. The full variable domain, rest sourced from reference TRBV7-2 and TRBJ2-1, is GAGVSQSPSNKVTEKGKDVELRCDPISGHTALYWYRQSLGQGLEFLIYFQGNSAPDKSGLPSDRFSAERTGGSVSTLTIQRTQQEDSAVYLCASSPALAGADSYNEQFFGPGTRLTVL.

The rearrangement links TRBV3-1 (or the pseudogene TRBV3-2) to TRBJ2-5, with 9 bases that match TRBD2. CDR1 is LGHDT, CDR2 YNNKEL, per germline (reference sequence). This CDR3 is 14 amino acids long. J lost 4 bases, V lost 1 base, and 1 base had no gene match. CDR3 in DNA: TGTGCCAGCAGCCAAGTGGGACTAGCAGAGACCCAGTACTTC. Amino acids: CASSQVGLAETQYF.

With respect to this clone: This sample includes further DNA sequences coding for the same CDR3. J is TRBJ1-2 and V is TRBV12-3 or TRBV12-4; D not resolved. V lost 3 bases to trimming and J lost 0 bases, with 2 bases between them. The CDR3 runs to 12 residues. CDR3 nucleotides: TGTGCCAGCAGTTTCTCTAACTATGGCTACACCTTC. This translates into CASSFSNYGYTF.

Only one count was recorded for this clone. The chain couples TRBV6-5 to TRBJ1-6, with TRBD1 identical over 7 bases. The CDR3 sequence is 15 residues long. V lost 7 bases to trimming and J lost 8 bases; unmatched junction nucleotides: 11. The germline V gene encodes CDR1 MNHEY and CDR2 SVGAGI. The CDR3 loop reads CASTEQGLGDSPLHF. The CDR3 DNA reads TGTGCCAGCACCGAACAGGGGCTAGGGGATTCACCCCTCCACTTT.

The J gene is TRBJ2-1, the V gene TRBV9; D gene ambiguous. The CDR3 runs 16 residues. V was cut by 4 bases and J by 0 bases, with 14 bases left in between. Per germline, CDR1 SGDLS and CDR2 YYNGEE. In nucleotides, the CDR3 is TGTGCCAGCAGCTTCAATTCACCGAGCTCCTACAATGAGCAGTTCTTC. Encoded protein: CASSFNSPSSYNEQFF.

V gene TRBV19 combines with J gene TRBJ2-7; 8 bases fit TRBD1. This CDR3 spans 18 amino acids. The V and J ends lost 3 bases and 3 bases, in that order; junction bases with no gene match: 16. CDR1 is LNHDA and CDR2 is SQIVND in the germline V gene (reference sequence). The CDR3 DNA reads as TGTGCCAGTAGTATTAGGGCCGGAGCGACAGGGGTGGGCTACGAGCAGTACTTC. Amino acid sequence: CASSIRAGATGVGYEQYF.

This chain uses TRBV3-1 (or the pseudogene TRBV3-2) with TRBJ2-7, with 9 nucleotides matching TRBD1. V gave up 2 bases and J gave up 5 bases; unmatched junction bases: 16. The CDR3 spans 18 residues. CDR1 LGHDT and CDR2 YNNKEL come from the germline V gene (reference sequence). This chain's CDR3 is CASSQRDRALRSGNEQYF. The CDR3 region has the DNA TGTGCCAGCAGCCAACGGGACAGGGCTCTTCGCTCTGGCAACGAGCAGTACTTC.

The V gene is TRBV5-6, the J gene TRBJ2-2; 7 positions agree with TRBD1. Germline CDR1 SGHDT, CDR2 YYEEEE. The CDR3 spans 19 residues. V trimming: 1 base; J trimming: 3 bases; junction bases outside the gene matches: 15. The chain's CDR3 is CASSLSLGKGGAYTGELFF. The DNA for the CDR3 is TGTGCCAGCAGCTTGTCTTTGGGGAAAGGGGGCGCGTACACCGGGGAGCTGTTTTTT.

The chain joins TRBV9 to TRBJ2-7, with D perhaps TRBD2 (7 bases). Germline CDR1 and CDR2: SGDLS and YYNGEE. Trimming removed 4 bases at V and 5 bases at J, with 25 bases between. The CDR3 has 17 residues. CDR3 sequence (DNA): TGTGCCAGCAGCCCTCGGTGGGGGGGGCCGGCGACCGACGAGCAGTACTTC. Translated: CASSPRWGGPATDEQYF. The full variable domain, its missing parts supplied by reference TRBV9 and TRBJ2-7, is DSGVTQTPKHLITATGQRVTLRCSPRSGDLSVYWYQQSLDQGLQFLIQYYNGEERAKGNILERFSAQQFPDLHSELNLSSLELGDSALYFCASSPRWGGPATDEQYFGPGTRLTVT.

The chain uses TRBV4-1 and TRBJ2-2, with D maybe TRBD1 (6 bases). Trimming removed 0 bases at V and 1 base at J, with 6 bases between. CDR1 and CDR2 (germline): MGHRA, YSYEKL. This CDR3 region has 15 residues. CDR3 residues: CASSQEGQNTGELFF. CDR3 sequence (DNA): TGCGCCAGCAGCCAAGAGGGACAGAACACCGGGGAGCTGTTTTTT.

This chain links TRBV5-1 with TRBJ2-3; 11 bases are shared with TRBD1. The V and J ends lost 4 bases and 3 bases, in that order; junction bases with no gene match: 10. The CDR3 extends over 17 amino acids. Germline CDR1 and CDR2: SGHRS and YFSETQ. The CDR3 region is CASSQFLGQGVTDTQYF. The CDR3 bases are TGCGCCAGCAGCCAATTTCTGGGACAGGGGGTTACAGATACGCAGTATTTT.

The rearrangement joins TRBV6-5 to TRBJ2-1, with D possibly matching TRBD1 (5 bases). With 7 bases removed from V and 6 bases from J, the gap between germline ends came to 13 bases. There are 13 residues in the CDR3. CDR1 and CDR2 (germline): MNHEY, SVGAGI. The CDR3 DNA is TGTGCCAGCAAATGGGGCACTCTCAATGAGCAGTTCTTC. This gives the protein CASKWGTLNEQFF.

The chain recombines TRBV14 with TRBJ2-1; TRBD1 agrees at 8 bases. Germline V lookup: CDR1 SGHDN, CDR2 FVKESK. V lost 4 bases and J lost 6; bases outside the gene matches: 8. This CDR3 comprises 15 residues. In DNA form, the CDR3 reads TGTGCCAGCAGCCCGCGGGACAGGCCACTCAATGAGCAGTTCTTC. Its protein product is CASSPRDRPLNEQFF.

The chain combines TRBV15 with TRBJ2-7; D may be TRBD2 (6 bases). There are 14 residues in the CDR3. Germline V gene sequence: CDR1 LNHNV, CDR2 YYDKDF (reference sequence). Between the trimmed V and J ends, which lost 0 bases and 4 bases, there was a span of 10 bases. CDR3 bases: TGTGCCACCAGCAGAGAGGCAGGGACTTACGAGCAGTACTTC. This gives the protein CATSREAGTYEQYF. Full variable domain (remainder filled in from reference TRBV15 and TRBJ2-7): DAMVIQNPRYQVTQFGKPVTLSCSQTLNHNVMYWYQQKSSQAPKLLFHYYDKDFNNEADTPDNFQSRRPNTSFCFLDIRSPGLGDTAMYLCATSREAGTYEQYFGPGTRLTVT.

In its sample, this clone was seen a few times. In the same sample, other DNA sequences code for this CDR3. V is TRBV5-1 and J is TRBJ2-3, with 10 bases fitting TRBD1. The CDR3 runs 14 residues. Germline trimming cut 3 bases from V and 3 bases from J; bases unmatched to any gene: 1. Germline-derived CDR1 and CDR2 are SGHRS and YFSETQ. The CDR3 here is CASSSGQGTDTQYF. CDR3 coding DNA: TGCGCCAGCAGCTCGGGACAGGGGACAGATACGCAGTATTTT.

This clone was found a few times. Other DNA sequences from this sample encode an identical CDR3 as well. V and J are TRBV5-1 and TRBJ2-3; TRBD2 agrees at 7 bases. The germline CDR1 and CDR2 sequences are SGHRS and YFSETQ. V shed 7 bases, J shed 3 bases, and the junction held 8 bases outside the gene matches. This CDR3 has 14 residues. CDR3 DNA: TGCGCCAGCCGCCGCGGCGGGAGTACAGATACGCAGTATTTT. Amino acid sequence: CASRRGGSTDTQYF.

The rearrangement uses TRBV5-5 and TRBJ2-7, with D perhaps TRBD2 (5 bases). CDR1 and CDR2 (germline): SGHKS, YYEKEE (reference sequence). Trimming left V 4 bases short and J 1 base short, with 9 bases between. The CDR3 sequence is 13 residues long. CDR3 residues: CASSRTLSYEQYF. In DNA, the CDR3 is TGTGCCAGCAGCAGGACTCTGTCCTACGAGCAGTACTTC.

This chain uses TRBV5-4 with TRBJ1-2, with D unclear. The CDR3 is 13 amino acids. Germline V gives CDR1 SGHNT, CDR2 YYREEE (reference sequence). V shed 0 bases and J shed 4 bases, with 7 bases lying between them. The CDR3 nucleotides are TGTGCCAGCAGCTTGGGAGGATTCTATGGCTACACCTTC. Translating it yields CASSLGGFYGYTF.

This clone showed up just once. The chain employs TRBV18 and TRBJ1-1; D call uncertain. V lost 3 bases and J lost 0, with 11 bases in between. CDR3 length equals 15 residues. Per the germline V gene, CDR1 is KGHSH and CDR2 is LQKENI. CDR3 loop: CASSPISGLNTEAFF. The CDR3 nucleotides read TGTGCCAGCTCACCTATTTCGGGTCTGAACACTGAAGCTTTCTTT.